A single sample gave rise to the 11 T cell receptor beta chains below, sequenced in a study of shared clonotypes between healthy human individuals. The naive CD8 population came from CD45RO-negative cells selected for CCR7, without terminally differentiated effector memory CD45RA+ cells. The table came from immunoSEQ multiplex PCR; TCRdb's copy has only in-frame clones and leaves some out. The repertoire holds more than 2 million clones, over 85% seen once, with approximately 1.7% in the top ten. The sample taken for sequencing was naive CD8+ T cells from PBMCs. The receptors derive from a man between 18 and 29 years old in good health. Some clones in this sample may be carry-over from other donors' samples.

The chain recombines TRBV7-6 with TRBJ2-7, with 7 bases that match TRBD1. This CDR3 has 16 residues. V was pared by 5 bases and J by 5 bases, with 15 bases of the junction left unmatched. Per the germline V gene, CDR1 is SGHVS and CDR2 is FNYEAQ. The CDR3 sequence is CASSRRDRVGMNEQYF. The CDR3 nucleotides are TGTGCCAGCAGCAGGCGAGACAGGGTCGGTATGAACGAGCAGTACTTC.

In nucleotides, the CDR3 is TGTGCCAGCAGCTTAAAGGAGACCCAGTACTTC. The encoded protein is CASSLKETQYF. The gene calls are TRBV11-2 and TRBJ2-5; D is undetermined. Looked up from germline, CDR1 is SGHAT and CDR2 is FQNNGV. Trimming pared 2 bases from V and 5 bases from J, leaving 3 bases between. The CDR3 runs to 11 residues.

The chain combines TRBV16 with TRBJ1-1, with TRBD1 matching 10 bases. From germline, CDR1 is KGHSY and CDR2 FQNENV. The ends lost 0 bases at V and 4 bases at J; junction bases unmatched: 2. The CDR3 spans 15 residues. CDR3 bases: TGTGCCAGCAGCCAATCGACAGGGGGCATCACTGAAGCTTTCTTT. Its translation: CASSQSTGGITEAFF.

Comments on this clone: The same CDR3 can be traced to other DNA sequences in this sample. This rearrangement joins TRBV28 to TRBJ2-3; no reliable D call. The CDR3 totals 14 residues. The ends were cut back, 2 bases at V and 2 bases at J, with 8 bases in the middle. Per germline, CDR1 MDHEN and CDR2 SYDVKM. The CDR3 nucleotides are TGTGCCAGCAGTTTACTTGGACCCACAGATACGCAGTATTTT. This gives the protein CASSLLGPTDTQYF.

Details on this clone: Other DNA sequences in this specimen translate into the identical CDR3. The chain combines TRBV9 with TRBJ2-7, with TRBD1 matching over 9 bases. CDR3 size: 13 residues. The V and J ends lost 3 bases and 7 bases, in that order; junction bases with no gene match: 5. Looked up from germline, CDR1 is SGDLS and CDR2 is YYNGEE. In DNA form, the CDR3 reads TGTGCCAGCAGCGAGGGACAGGGTGGGGAGCAGTACTTC. Translating it yields CASSEGQGGEQYF.

V and J are TRBV2 and TRBJ1-3; D is ambiguous. The CDR3 loop spans 14 amino acids. Trimming took 10 bases from V and 4 from J, leaving 17 bases between them. Germline V gene data show CDR1 as SNHLY and CDR2 as FYNNEI. The chain's CDR3 is CATPKYLHGNTIYF. DNA for the CDR3: TGTGCCACCCCAAAATATTTACACGGAAACACCATATATTTT.

This chain joins TRBV10-2 and TRBJ1-2; tentative D call: TRBD1 (6 bases). In germline, CDR1 is WSHSY, CDR2 SAAADI. Deletions cut 10 bases from V and 8 bases from J, with 14 bases between. The CDR3 consists of 11 residues. The CDR3 is CAIYRESGYTF. CDR3 DNA sequence: TGCGCCATCTACAGGGAGTCAGGCTACACCTTC.

The chain carries TRBV9 and TRBJ2-5; D may match TRBD1 or TRBD2 (5 bases each). Germline-derived CDR1 and CDR2 are SGDLS and YYNGEE. This CDR3 contains 15 residues. The V gene lost 4 bases and the J gene lost 3 bases, with 16 bases spanning the gap. The DNA of the CDR3 is TGTGCCAGCAGCCCTAGGACCGGGACGGAAGAGACCCAGTACTTC. Translating it yields CASSPRTGTEETQYF.

The chain combines TRBV2 with TRBJ2-5, with no clear D. The V end lost 3 bases, the J end lost 1 base, and 9 bases lay between the germline ends. In germline, CDR1 is SNHLY, CDR2 FYNNEI. The CDR3 consists of 14 residues. CDR3 coding DNA: TGTGCCAGCAGTGATCTACCCGGCCAAGAGACCCAGTACTTC. Encoded protein: CASSDLPGQETQYF.

The chain joins TRBV19 to TRBJ2-7; 13 bases match TRBD2. Trimming removed 5 bases from V and 6 bases from J; junction bases left unmatched: 10. CDR1 LNHDA and CDR2 SQIVND come from the germline V gene (reference sequence). The CDR3 totals 16 residues. The CDR3 DNA reads as TGTGCCAGTAGTCCTAATTGGACTAGCGGGAGAGGCGAGCAGTACTTC. This translates into CASSPNWTSGRGEQYF.

This rearrangement joins TRBV18 to TRBJ1-1, with a weak D call TRBD1 (6 bases). Per germline, CDR1 KGHSH and CDR2 LQKENI. V lost 6 bases to trimming and J lost 5 bases, with 16 bases between them. The CDR3 is 14 amino acids. This chain's CDR3 is CASSETGRRTEAFF. CDR3 nucleotides: TGTGCCAGCTCGGAAACAGGGAGACGGACTGAAGCTTTCTTT. Full variable domain (rest looked up from reference TRBV18 and TRBJ1-1): NAGVMQNPRHLVRRRGQEARLRCSPMKGHSHVYWYRQLPEEGLKFMVYLQKENIIDESGMPKERFSAEFPKEGPSILRIQQVVRGDSAAYFCASSETGRRTEAFFGQGTRLTVV.